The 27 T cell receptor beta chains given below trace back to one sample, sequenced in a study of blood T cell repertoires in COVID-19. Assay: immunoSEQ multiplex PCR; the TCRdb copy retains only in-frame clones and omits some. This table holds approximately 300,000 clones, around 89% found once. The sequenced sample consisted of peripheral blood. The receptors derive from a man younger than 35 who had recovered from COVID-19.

The CDR3: CASTYSGTYEQYF. The DNA for the CDR3 is TGTGCCAGCACATATAGCGGGACCTACGAGCAGTACTTC. The rearrangement uses TRBV5-4 and TRBJ2-7; TRBD2 agrees at 8 bases. V shed 6 bases, J shed 2 bases, and the junction held 4 bases outside the gene matches. The CDR3 is made up of 13 amino acids. Germline V gene data show CDR1 as SGHNT and CDR2 as YYREEE (reference sequence).

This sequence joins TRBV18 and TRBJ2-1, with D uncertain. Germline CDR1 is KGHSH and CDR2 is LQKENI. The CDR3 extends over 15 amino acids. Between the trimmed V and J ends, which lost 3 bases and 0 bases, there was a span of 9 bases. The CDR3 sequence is CASSPTESSYNEQFF. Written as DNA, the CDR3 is TGTGCCAGCTCACCCACCGAGAGCTCCTACAATGAGCAGTTCTTC.

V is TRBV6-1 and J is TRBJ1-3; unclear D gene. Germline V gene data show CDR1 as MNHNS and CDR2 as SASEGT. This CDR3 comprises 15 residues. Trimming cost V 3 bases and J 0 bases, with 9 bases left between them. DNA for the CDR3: TGTGCCAGCAGTGAGTGGAGGGCCTCTGGAAACACCATATATTTT. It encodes CASSEWRASGNTIYF.

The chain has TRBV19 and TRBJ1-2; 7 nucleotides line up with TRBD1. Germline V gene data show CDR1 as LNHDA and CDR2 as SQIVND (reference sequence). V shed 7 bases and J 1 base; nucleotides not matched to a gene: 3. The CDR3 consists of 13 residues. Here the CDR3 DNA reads TGTGCCAGTATCGACAGGGTTAACTATGGCTACACCTTC. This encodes CASIDRVNYGYTF.

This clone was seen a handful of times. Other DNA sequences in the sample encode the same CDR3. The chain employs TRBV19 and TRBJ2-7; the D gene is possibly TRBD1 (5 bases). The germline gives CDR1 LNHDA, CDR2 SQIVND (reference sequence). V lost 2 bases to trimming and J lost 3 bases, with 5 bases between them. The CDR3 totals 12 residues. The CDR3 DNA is TGTGCCAGTAGTATACAGGGCTACGAGCAGTACTTC. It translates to CASSIQGYEQYF.

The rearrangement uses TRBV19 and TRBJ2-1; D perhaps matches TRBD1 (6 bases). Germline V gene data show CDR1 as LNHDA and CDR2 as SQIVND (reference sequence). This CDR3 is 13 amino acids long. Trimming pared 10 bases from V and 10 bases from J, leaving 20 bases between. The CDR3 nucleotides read TGTGCCACCTCAACAGGGCCCTCCACAGAGCAGTTCTTC. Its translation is CATSTGPSTEQFF.

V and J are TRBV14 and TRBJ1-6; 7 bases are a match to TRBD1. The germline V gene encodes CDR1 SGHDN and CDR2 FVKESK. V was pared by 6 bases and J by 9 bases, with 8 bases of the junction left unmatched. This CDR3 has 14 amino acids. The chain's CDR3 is CASRTGVRTSPLHF. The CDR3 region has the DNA TGTGCCAGCAGAACAGGGGTTAGAACTTCACCCCTCCACTTT.

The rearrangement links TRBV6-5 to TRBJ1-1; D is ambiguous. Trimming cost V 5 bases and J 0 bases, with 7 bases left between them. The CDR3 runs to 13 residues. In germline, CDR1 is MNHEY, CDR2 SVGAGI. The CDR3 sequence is CASSTDMNTEAFF. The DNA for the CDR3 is TGTGCCAGCAGTACAGATATGAACACTGAAGCTTTCTTT.

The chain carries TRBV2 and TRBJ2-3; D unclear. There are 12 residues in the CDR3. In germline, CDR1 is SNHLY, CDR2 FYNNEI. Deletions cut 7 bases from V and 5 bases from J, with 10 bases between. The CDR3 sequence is CASIEEKDTQYF. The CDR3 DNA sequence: TGTGCCAGCATCGAAGAGAAAGATACGCAGTATTTT.

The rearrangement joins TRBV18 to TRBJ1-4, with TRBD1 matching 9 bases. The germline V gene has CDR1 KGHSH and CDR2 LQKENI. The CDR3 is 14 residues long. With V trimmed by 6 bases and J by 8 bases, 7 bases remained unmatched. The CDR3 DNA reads TGTGCCAGCTCCCTGGGACAGGGTGCGGAAAAACTGTTTTTT. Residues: CASSLGQGAEKLFF.

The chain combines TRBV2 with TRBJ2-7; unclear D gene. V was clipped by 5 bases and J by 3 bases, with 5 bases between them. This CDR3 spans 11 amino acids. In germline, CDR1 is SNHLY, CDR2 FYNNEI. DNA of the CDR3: TGTGCCAGCAGTCCTAACTACGAGCAGTACTTC. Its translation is CASSPNYEQYF.

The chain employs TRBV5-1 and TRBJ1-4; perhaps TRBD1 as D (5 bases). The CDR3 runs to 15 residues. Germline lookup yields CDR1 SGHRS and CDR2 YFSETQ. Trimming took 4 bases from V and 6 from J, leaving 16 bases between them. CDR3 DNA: TGCGCCAGCAGCCGGGGGGGAACTGCGGATGAAAAACTGTTTTTT. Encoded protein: CASSRGGTADEKLFF. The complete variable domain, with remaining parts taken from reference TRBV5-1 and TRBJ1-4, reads KAGVTQTPRYLIKTRGQQVTLSCSPISGHRSVSWYQQTPGQGLQFLFEYFSETQRNKGNFPGRFSGRQFSNSRSEMNVSTLELGDSALYLCASSRGGTADEKLFFGSGTQLSVL.

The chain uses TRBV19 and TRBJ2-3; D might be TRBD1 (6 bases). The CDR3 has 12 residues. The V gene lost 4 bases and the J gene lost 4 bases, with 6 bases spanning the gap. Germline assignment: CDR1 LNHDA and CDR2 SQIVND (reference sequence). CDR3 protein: CASSTGADTQYF. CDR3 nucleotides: TGTGCCAGTAGTACAGGGGCAGATACGCAGTATTTT.

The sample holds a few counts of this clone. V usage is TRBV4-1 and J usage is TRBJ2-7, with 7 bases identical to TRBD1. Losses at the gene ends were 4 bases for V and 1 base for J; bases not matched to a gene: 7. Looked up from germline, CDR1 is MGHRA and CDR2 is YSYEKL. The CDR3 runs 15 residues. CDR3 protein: CASSRTGHFSYEQYF. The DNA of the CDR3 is TGCGCCAGCAGCCGGACAGGACACTTTTCCTACGAGCAGTACTTC.

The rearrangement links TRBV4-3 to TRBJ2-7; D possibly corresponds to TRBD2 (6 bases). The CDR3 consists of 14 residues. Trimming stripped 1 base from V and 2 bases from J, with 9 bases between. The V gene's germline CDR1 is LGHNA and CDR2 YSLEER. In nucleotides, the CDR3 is TGCGCCAGCAGCCAAGGGTGGACTACCTACGAGCAGTACTTC. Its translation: CASSQGWTTYEQYF.

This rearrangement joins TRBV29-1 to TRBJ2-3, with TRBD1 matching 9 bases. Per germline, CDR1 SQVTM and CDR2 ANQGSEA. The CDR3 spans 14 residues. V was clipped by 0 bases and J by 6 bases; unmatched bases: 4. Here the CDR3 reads CSVEETGGSDTQYF. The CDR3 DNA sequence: TGCAGCGTTGAAGAAACAGGGGGCAGCGATACGCAGTATTTT.

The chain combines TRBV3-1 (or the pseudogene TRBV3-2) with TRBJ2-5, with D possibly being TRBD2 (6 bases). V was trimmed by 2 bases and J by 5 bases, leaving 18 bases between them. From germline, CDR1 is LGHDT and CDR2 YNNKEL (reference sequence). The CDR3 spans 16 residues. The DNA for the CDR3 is TGTGCCAGCAGCCAATTCCAGAGTGGCGGGATGGAGACCCAGTACTTC. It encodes CASSQFQSGGMETQYF.

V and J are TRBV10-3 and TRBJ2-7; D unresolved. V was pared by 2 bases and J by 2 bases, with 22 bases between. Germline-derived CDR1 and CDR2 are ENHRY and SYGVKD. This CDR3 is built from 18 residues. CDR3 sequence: CAISEPPRFGISPYEQYF. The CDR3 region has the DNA TGTGCCATCAGTGAGCCTCCCCGTTTTGGCATCTCCCCCTACGAGCAGTACTTC.

The CDR3 region is CASSPEDSGSYEQYF. In DNA, the CDR3 is TGTGCCAGCAGTCCAGAGGACAGCGGCTCCTACGAGCAGTACTTC. The chain employs TRBV2 and TRBJ2-7; D might be TRBD1 (6 bases). V shed 5 bases and J shed 0 bases, with 14 bases lying between them. Germline V gene data show CDR1 as SNHLY and CDR2 as FYNNEI. The length of the CDR3 is 15 residues. Complete variable domain (other parts from reference TRBV2 and TRBJ2-7): EPEVTQTPSHQVTQMGQEVILRCVPISNHLYFYWYRQILGQKVEFLVSFYNNEISEKSEIFDDQFSVERPDGSNFTLKIRSTKLEDSAMYFCASSPEDSGSYEQYFGPGTRLTVT.

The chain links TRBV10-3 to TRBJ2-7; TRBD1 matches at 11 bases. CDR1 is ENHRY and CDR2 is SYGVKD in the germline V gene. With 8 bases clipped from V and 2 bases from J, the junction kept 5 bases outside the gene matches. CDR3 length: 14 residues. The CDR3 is CAISGQGAAYEQYF. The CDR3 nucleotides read TGTGCCATCTCTGGACAGGGGGCGGCCTACGAGCAGTACTTC.

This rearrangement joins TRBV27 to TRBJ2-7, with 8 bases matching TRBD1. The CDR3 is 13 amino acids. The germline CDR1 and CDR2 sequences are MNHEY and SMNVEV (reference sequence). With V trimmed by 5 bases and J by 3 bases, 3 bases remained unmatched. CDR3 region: CASSPTGGYEQYF. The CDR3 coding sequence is TGTGCCAGCAGTCCTACAGGGGGCTACGAGCAGTACTTC.

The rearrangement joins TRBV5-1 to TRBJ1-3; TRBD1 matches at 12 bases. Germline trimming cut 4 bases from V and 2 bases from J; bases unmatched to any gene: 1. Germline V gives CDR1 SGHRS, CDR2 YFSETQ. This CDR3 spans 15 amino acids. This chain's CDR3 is CASSRDRGPGNTIYF. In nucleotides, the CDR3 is TGCGCCAGCAGCCGGGACAGGGGGCCTGGAAACACCATATATTTT.

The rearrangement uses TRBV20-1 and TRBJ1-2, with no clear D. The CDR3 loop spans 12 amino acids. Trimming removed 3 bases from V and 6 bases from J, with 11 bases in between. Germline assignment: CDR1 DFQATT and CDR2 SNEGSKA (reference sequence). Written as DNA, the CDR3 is TGCAGTGCTAGTCGGGGTCCCGATGGCTACACCTTC. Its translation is CSASRGPDGYTF.

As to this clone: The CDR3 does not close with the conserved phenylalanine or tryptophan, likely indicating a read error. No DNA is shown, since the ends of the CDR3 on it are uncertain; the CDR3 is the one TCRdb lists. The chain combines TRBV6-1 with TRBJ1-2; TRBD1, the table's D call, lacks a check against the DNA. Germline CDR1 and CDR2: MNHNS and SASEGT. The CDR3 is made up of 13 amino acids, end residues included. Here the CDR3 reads CASSEGRRGTVSL.

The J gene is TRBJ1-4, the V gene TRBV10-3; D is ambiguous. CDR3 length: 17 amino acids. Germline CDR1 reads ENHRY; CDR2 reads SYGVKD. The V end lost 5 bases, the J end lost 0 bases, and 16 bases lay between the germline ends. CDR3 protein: CAISQTTLLATNEKLFF. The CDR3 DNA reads TGTGCCATCAGTCAGACTACTCTCCTTGCAACTAATGAAAAACTGTTTTTT.

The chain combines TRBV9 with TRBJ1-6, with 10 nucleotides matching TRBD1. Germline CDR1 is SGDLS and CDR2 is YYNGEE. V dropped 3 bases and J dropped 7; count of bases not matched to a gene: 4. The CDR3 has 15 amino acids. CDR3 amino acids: CASSGPGQGNSPLHF. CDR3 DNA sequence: TGTGCCAGCAGCGGACCGGGACAGGGGAATTCACCCCTCCACTTT.

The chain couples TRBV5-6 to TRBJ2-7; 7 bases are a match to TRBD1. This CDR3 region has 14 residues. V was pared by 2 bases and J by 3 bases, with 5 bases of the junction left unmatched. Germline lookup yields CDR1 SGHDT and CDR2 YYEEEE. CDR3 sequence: CASSLSTGYYEQYF. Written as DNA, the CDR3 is TGTGCCAGCAGCTTATCGACAGGGTACTACGAGCAGTACTTC.